The 18 T cell receptor beta chains below all came from one sample that was sequenced in a study of PD-1 blockade in classical Hodgkin lymphoma. Relapse was seen in all patients after autologous stem cell transplantation, and brentuximab vedotin exposure was variable. Libraries were prepared by immunoSEQ multiplex PCR; TCRdb keeps only in-frame clonotypes and omits some of them. This table holds some 63,000 clones, more than 90% found once. The sample here was peripheral blood mononuclear cells (PBMCs), taken at baseline. The receptors were sampled from a human donor with classical Hodgkin lymphoma.

This sequence joins TRBV27 and TRBJ1-6, with D possibly TRBD1 on 5 matching bases. The CDR3 is made up of 18 amino acids. V was pared by 3 bases and J by 6 bases, with 21 bases between. Germline CDR1 is MNHEY and CDR2 is SMNVEV (reference sequence). The DNA of the CDR3 is TGTGCCAGCAGTTTGGGAAGAGGCGGGGGGACGGGTAATTCACCCCTCCACTTT. As protein: CASSLGRGGGTGNSPLHF.

The chain uses TRBV4-1 and TRBJ1-5, with D perhaps TRBD1 (6 bases). V dropped 3 bases and J dropped 2 bases, with 11 bases sitting between them. The CDR3 is 15 amino acids. CDR1 is MGHRA, CDR2 YSYEKL, per germline. CDR3: CASSQDNRGNQPQHF. The CDR3 bases are TGCGCCAGCAGCCAGGATAACAGGGGCAATCAGCCCCAGCATTTT.

The chain has TRBV7-9 and TRBJ2-5, with 11 nucleotides matching TRBD2. The length of the CDR3 is 15 residues. CDR1 SEHNR and CDR2 FQNEAQ come from the germline V gene (reference sequence). J was trimmed by 2 bases and V by 5 bases; bases with no gene match: 4. CDR3 in DNA: TGTGCCAGCAGCCCGGGACTAGCGGTACAAGAGACCCAGTACTTC. Translating gives CASSPGLAVQETQYF. Variable domain in full (rest from reference TRBV7-9 and TRBJ2-5): DTGVSQNPRHKITKRGQNVTFRCDPISEHNRLYWYRQTLGQGPEFLTYFQNEAQLEKSRLLSDRFSAERPKGSFSTLEIQRTEQGDSAMYLCASSPGLAVQETQYFGPGTRLLVL.

The chain uses TRBV6-5 and TRBJ1-5, with D tentatively TRBD1 (6 bases). Per germline, CDR1 MNHEY and CDR2 SVGAGI. The CDR3 consists of 11 residues. The CDR3 spells CVPAGDQPQHF. CDR3 sequence (DNA): TGTGTCCCGGCAGGGGATCAGCCCCAGCATTTT.

This clone appeared once. The V and J genes are TRBV6-5 and TRBJ2-7; D is ambiguous. Germline V gene data show CDR1 as MNHEY and CDR2 as SVGAGI. The CDR3 spans 14 residues. V lost 0 bases to trimming and J lost 0 bases, with 6 bases between them. The CDR3 nucleotides read TGTGCCAGCAGTTACTCGAGGAGCTCCTACGAGCAGTACTTC. It yields the protein CASSYSRSSYEQYF.

The sample holds one count of this clone. The gene calls are TRBV5-1 and TRBJ2-3, with D perhaps matching TRBD2 (5 bases). Trimming removed 1 base at V and 2 bases at J, with 8 bases between. The CDR3 covers 14 residues. Germline V gene data show CDR1 as SGHRS and CDR2 as YFSETQ. CDR3 bases: TGCGCCAGCAGCTTGACGGGAACCACAGATACGCAGTATTTT. Translating it yields CASSLTGTTDTQYF.

CDR3 sequence: CASSRRGGEQYF. The CDR3 nucleotides read TGTGCCAGCAGCCGTCGCGGTGGCGAGCAGTACTTC. The genes are TRBV6-5 and TRBJ2-7; unclear D gene. Trimming stripped 6 bases from V and 6 bases from J, with 12 bases between. The CDR3 consists of 12 residues. Germline lookup yields CDR1 MNHEY and CDR2 SVGAGI.

The V gene is TRBV10-3, the J gene TRBJ1-1; a weak D match, TRBD1 (6 bases). Germline V gene sequence: CDR1 ENHRY, CDR2 SYGVKD. The CDR3 consists of 13 residues. V was shortened by 0 bases and J by 5 bases, with 7 bases between the two germline ends. Here the CDR3 reads CAISESTGTEAFF. The CDR3 DNA reads as TGTGCCATCAGTGAGTCGACAGGAACTGAAGCTTTCTTT.

The rearrangement links TRBV18 to TRBJ2-3, with 11 positions matching TRBD2. Germline V CDR1 and CDR2: KGHSH, LQKENI. The V and J ends lost 0 bases and 7 bases, in that order; junction bases with no gene match: 9. The CDR3 extends over 17 amino acids. The chain's CDR3 is CASSPPVDASGRNTQYF. For the CDR3, the DNA is TGTGCCAGCTCACCACCGGTGGATGCTAGCGGGAGGAATACGCAGTATTTT.

The V call is TRBV7-6, the J call TRBJ2-2; 7 bases are a match to TRBD2. The V gene end was trimmed by 0 bases and the J gene end by 7 bases; junction bases not matched to a gene: 11. CDR3 length: 17 amino acids. Per germline, CDR1 SGHVS and CDR2 FNYEAQ. CDR3 protein: CASSLASGLVLSGELFF. For the CDR3, the DNA is TGTGCCAGCAGCTTAGCCTCCGGACTAGTCCTAAGCGGGGAGCTGTTTTTT. The variable domain in full, with the rest retrieved from reference TRBV7-6 and TRBJ2-2, is GAGVSQSPRYKVTKRGQDVALRCDPISGHVSLYWYRQALGQGPEFLTYFNYEAQQDKSGLPNDRFSAERPEGSISTLTIQRTEQRDSAMYRCASSLASGLVLSGELFFGEGSRLTVL.

The J gene is TRBJ2-1, the V gene TRBV28, with a tentative D call TRBD1 (5 bases). Germline CDR1 is MDHEN and CDR2 is SYDVKM. Trimming cost V 4 bases and J 2 bases, with 15 bases left between them. The CDR3 runs 16 residues. CDR3 coding DNA: TGTGCCAGCAGTTCGGCAGGGTCTCGCACCTACAATGAGCAGTTCTTC. As protein: CASSSAGSRTYNEQFF. Full variable domain (remainder filled in from reference TRBV28 and TRBJ2-1): DVKVTQSSRYLVKRTGEKVFLECVQDMDHENMFWYRQDPGLGLRLIYFSYDVKMKEKGDIPEGYSVSREKKERFSLILESASTNQTSMYLCASSSAGSRTYNEQFFGPGTRLTVL.

The V call is TRBV6-1, the J call TRBJ2-7; D is possibly TRBD2 (6 bases). Germline CDR1 reads MNHNS; CDR2 reads SASEGT. The CDR3 has 15 residues. V was cut by 4 bases and J by 3 bases, with 16 bases left in between. CDR3 sequence: CASSGAGRDHYEQYF. The CDR3 DNA reads as TGTGCCAGCAGTGGAGCCGGGAGAGATCACTACGAGCAGTACTTC.

The genes are TRBV6-6 and TRBJ2-1, with D perhaps being TRBD1 or TRBD2 (5 bases each). This CDR3 comprises 15 residues. CDR1 is MNHNY, CDR2 SVGAGI, per germline (reference sequence). V dropped 4 bases and J dropped 6 bases, with 16 bases sitting between them. The CDR3 here is CASSSGPGRTNEQFF. In nucleotides, the CDR3 is TGTGCCAGCAGTTCGGGTCCGGGACGCACCAATGAGCAGTTCTTC.

CDR3 loop: CASSLPPLAGPYNEQFF. CDR3 DNA: TGTGCCAGCAGCTTACCCCCCCTAGCGGGACCTTACAATGAGCAGTTCTTC. This chain links TRBV11-2 with TRBJ2-1; TRBD2 aligns across 9 bases. Germline V gene sequence: CDR1 SGHAT, CDR2 FQNNGV. The CDR3 covers 17 residues. J lost 4 bases, V lost 2 bases, and 9 bases had no gene match.

The chain couples TRBV11-2 to TRBJ2-5; D is perhaps TRBD2 (7 bases). The CDR3 is 17 residues long. Deletions cut 2 bases from V and 2 bases from J, with 18 bases between. Germline values: CDR1 SGHAT, CDR2 FQNNGV. CDR3 DNA: TGTGCCAGCAGCTTATACCCTAGGGGGGGCGGGCAAGAGACCCAGTACTTC. Its protein is CASSLYPRGGGQETQYF.

The V gene is TRBV7-2, the J gene TRBJ2-7; D possibly uses TRBD1 or TRBD2 (5 bases each). Germline assignment: CDR1 SGHTA and CDR2 FQGNSA. The CDR3 has 13 residues. The ends were cut back, 5 bases at V and 3 bases at J, with 11 bases in the middle. The chain's CDR3 is CASSPWDGYEQYF. The CDR3 coding sequence is TGTGCCAGCAGCCCTTGGGACGGCTACGAGCAGTACTTC.

The V gene is TRBV5-1, the J gene TRBJ2-2; D remains unclear. The V end was cut by 1 base, the J end by 2 bases, with 9 bases between. Germline loops: CDR1 SGHRS, CDR2 YFSETQ. This CDR3 region has 15 residues. The CDR3 coding sequence is TGCGCCAGCAGCTTGAGGGCCGCAAACACCGGGGAGCTGTTTTTT. Residues: CASSLRAANTGELFF.

CDR3 bases: TGTGCCAGCAGCCTAGCGGGGGGCTCCTACGAGCAGTACTTC. It is translated as CASSLAGGSYEQYF. V usage is TRBV14 and J usage is TRBJ2-7; 10 positions match TRBD2. Germline assignment: CDR1 SGHDN and CDR2 FVKESK. This CDR3 comprises 14 residues. V was clipped by 4 bases and J by 0 bases; unmatched bases: 0.